A selection of T cell receptor beta chains follows, all from one sample in a study of tumor-infiltrating lymphocytes in localized non-small cell lung cancer. Here immunoSEQ multiplex PCR was the method, and the copy in TCRdb shows in-frame clones only, minus some. The sample holds 14,000 to 15,000 clones, 81% seen once. Specimen: lung tumor tissue. Source of these receptors: a human donor with non-small cell lung cancer. CDR3s include the opening cysteine and the closing phenylalanine or tryptophan. A D gene is named only where the DNA matches it firmly. The listing skips clone size in some rows; elsewhere it reads once, few, many or a size class.

J gene | clone size | V gene | D gene | CDR3 protein | CDR3 DNA
TRBJ1-2 | . | TRBV29-1 | TRBD1 | CSVDREGGDGYTF | TGCAGCGTTGACAGGGAAGGGGGCGATGGCTACACCTTC
TRBJ2-1 | . | TRBV7-3 | TRBD2 | CASSLGLADNEQFF | TGTGCCAGCAGCTTAGGGCTAGCGGACAATGAGCAGTTCTTC
TRBJ2-7 | . | TRBV7-8 | . | CASSYEGAYEQYF | TGTGCCAGCAGCTACGAAGGGGCGTACGAGCAGTACTTC
TRBJ2-1 | . | TRBV11-3 | . | CASSLVRWVASYNEQFF | TGTGCCAGCAGCTTAGTACGGTGGGTAGCTTCCTACAATGAGCAGTTCTTC
TRBJ2-7 | . | TRBV5-4 | . | CASSLGPGEQYF | TGTGCCAGCAGCTTGGGTCCCGGAGAGCAGTACTTC
TRBJ2-7 | . | TRBV13 | . | CASSLGDESYEQYF | TGTGCCAGCAGCTTAGGGGATGAGTCCTACGAGCAGTACTTC
TRBJ1-5 | . | TRBV19 | TRBD1 | CASSIDRQGSNQPQHF | TGTGCCAGTAGTATAGACCGACAGGGTAGCAATCAGCCCCAGCATTTT
TRBJ2-1 | . | TRBV7-2 | . | CASSLSAADNEQFF | TGTGCCAGCAGCTTATCGGCCGCGGACAATGAGCAGTTCTTC
TRBJ2-3 | . | TRBV9 | . | CASSVVSGYSTDTQYF | TGTGCCAGCAGCGTAGTAAGCGGATACAGCACAGATACGCAGTATTTT
TRBJ1-4 | . | TRBV9 | . | CASSPTDRNEKLFF | TGTGCCAGCAGCCCCACGGACAGAAATGAAAAACTGTTTTTT
TRBJ2-7 | . | TRBV11-3 | . | CASSLEDASTEQYF | TGTGCCAGCAGCTTAGAGGACGCGAGTACCGAGCAGTACTTC
TRBJ1-1 | . | TRBV2 | . | CASRSDMVSNTEAFF | TGTGCCAGCAGATCGGACATGGTCTCGAACACTGAAGCTTTCTTT
TRBJ2-7 | once | TRBV29-1 | . | CSVVAGTYEQYF | TGCAGCGTTGTCGCAGGGACCTACGAGCAGTACTTC
TRBJ1-6 | . | TRBV30 | . | CAWKQGRNSPLHF | TGTGCCTGGAAGCAGGGCCGTAATTCACCCCTCCACTTT